Listed below are T cell receptor beta chains from one sample, sequenced in a study of CD8 T cells in ankylosing spondylitis. TCRdb reprocessed the 5' RACE reads with MiXCR, giving one entry per CDR3 protein. The top ten hold approximately 3.5% of the sample, which has roughly 490,000 distinct CDR3 sequences, 5.3% seen once. Sequenced material: blood, either unsorted or a sorted T cell fraction (not recorded which). Source of these receptors: a male donor with ankylosing spondylitis. The CDR3 runs from the conserved cysteine through the conserved F or W. Fields, in order: D gene, clone size, J gene, V gene, CDR3 DNA, CDR3 protein. The D gene is left open where the match is weak. Rows give clone size only sometimes, using once, few, many, or a class for an expanded clone.

NA many TRBJ2-4 TRBV6-1 TGTGCCAGCAGTGAAGCGCTTTTTCAGAAAAACATTCAGTACTTC CASSEALFQKNIQYF
TRBD1 many TRBJ2-7 TRBV10-3 TGTGCCATCAGTGCGACAGGGGCCAGGGAGCAGTACTTC CAISATGAREQYF
NA many TRBJ2-1 TRBV5-1 TGCGCCAGCAGCTTGGCAGGGAAGAATGAGCAGTTCTTC CASSLAGKNEQFF
TRBD1 NA TRBJ1-2 TRBV7-8 TGTGCCAGCAGCTCTTGGACAGGTTTCTATGGCTACACCTTC CASSSWTGFYGYTF
NA NA TRBJ1-2 TRBV28 TGTGCCAGCAGGGGGTCCTGGTATGGCTACACCTTC CASRGSWYGYTF
TRBD2 few TRBJ2-2 TRBV6-2/TRBV6-3 TGTGCCAGCAGTTACGGATTAGCGGGAGGGCCGGTCCCTAACACCGGGGAGCTGTTTTTT CASSYGLAGGPVPNTGELFF
TRBD2 many TRBJ2-3 TRBV4-2 TGTGCCAGCAGCCAAGACCCAGCGGGAGGTGCAGATACGCAGTATTTT CASSQDPAGGADTQYF
NA many TRBJ2-3 TRBV5-1 TGCGCCAGCAGCTTGGAGTCGGCGCGGGCTAGCGGCACAGATACGCAGTATTTT CASSLESARASGTDTQYF
TRBD1 many TRBJ2-3 TRBV29-1 TGCAGCGTCCCTACCGGGACAGGGGGCACAGATACGCAGTATTTT CSVPTGTGGTDTQYF
NA many TRBJ2-1 TRBV20-1 TGCAGTGCTCCTGACTATCCGGAGGCAAATGAGCAGTTCTTC CSAPDYPEANEQFF
NA many TRBJ2-3 TRBV20-1 TGCAGTGCTAGGCCAGGGATCGCAGATACGCAGTATTTT CSARPGIADTQYF
NA NA TRBJ1-4 TRBV7-9 TGTGCCAGCAGCTTGTGGGGGGGTAATGAAAAACTGTTTTTT CASSLWGGNEKLFF
NA few TRBJ2-5 TRBV7-8 TGTGCCAGCAGCTTCCGAAGGATACAAGAGACCCAGTACTTC CASSFRRIQETQYF
NA many TRBJ1-2 TRBV20-1 TGCAGTGCTCCCCCTGGGGCAGGGTTTAATGGCTACACCTTC CSAPPGAGFNGYTF
TRBD1 few TRBJ2-5 TRBV5-1 TGCGCCAGCAGCTCGGGACAGGCTGGGGTAGAGACCCAGTACTTC CASSSGQAGVETQYF
NA many TRBJ1-5 TRBV29-1 TGCAGCGTTGTCCCAGAGGGCAATCACCCCCAGCATTTT CSVVPEGNHPQHF
NA many TRBJ2-1 TRBV7-2 TGTGCCAGCAGCTTATGGGGCAATGAGCAGTTCTTC CASSLWGNEQFF
NA many TRBJ1-2 TRBV9 TGTGCCAGCAGCGCCACAGGGCACGACTATGGCTACACCTTC CASSATGHDYGYTF
NA many TRBJ2-3 TRBV20-1 TGCAGTGCTGTGCCAGGGGGCACAGATACGCAGTATTTT CSAVPGGTDTQYF
TRBD2 NA TRBJ2-5 TRBV11-2 TGTGCCAGCAGCTACTTATATAGCGGGAGGAGGGTTGAGACCCAGTACTTC CASSYLYSGRRVETQYF
NA NA TRBJ1-1 TRBV7-2 TGTGCCAGCAGCTTAGGTCTGCGGACTGAAGCTTTCTTT CASSLGLRTEAFF
NA many TRBJ1-1 TRBV18 TGCGCCAGCAGCCCCCGGGAGGGAGGGACTGAAGCTTTCTTT CASSPREGGTEAFF